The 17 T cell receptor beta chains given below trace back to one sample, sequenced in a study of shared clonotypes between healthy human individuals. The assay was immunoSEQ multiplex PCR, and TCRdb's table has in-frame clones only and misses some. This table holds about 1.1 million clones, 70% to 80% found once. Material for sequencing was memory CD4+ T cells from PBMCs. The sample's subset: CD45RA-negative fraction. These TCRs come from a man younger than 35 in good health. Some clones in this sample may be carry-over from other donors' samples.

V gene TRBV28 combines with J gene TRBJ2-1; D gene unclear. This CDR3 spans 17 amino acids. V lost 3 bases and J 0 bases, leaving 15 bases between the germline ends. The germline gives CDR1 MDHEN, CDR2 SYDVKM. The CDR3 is CASSFPHGRSSYNEQFF. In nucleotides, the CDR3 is TGTGCCAGCAGTTTCCCCCACGGGCGGAGCTCCTACAATGAGCAGTTCTTC.

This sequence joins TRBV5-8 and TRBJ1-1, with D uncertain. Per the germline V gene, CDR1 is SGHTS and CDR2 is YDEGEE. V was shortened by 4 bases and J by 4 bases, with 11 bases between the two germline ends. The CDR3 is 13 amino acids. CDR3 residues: CASSLTWATEAFF. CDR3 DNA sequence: TGTGCCAGCAGCCTCACGTGGGCCACTGAAGCTTTCTTT. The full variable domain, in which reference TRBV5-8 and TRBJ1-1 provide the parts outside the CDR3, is EAGVTQSPTHLIKTRGQQATLRCSPISGHTSVYWYQQALGLGLQFLLWYDEGEERNRGNFPPRFSGRQFPNYSSELNVNALELEDSALYLCASSLTWATEAFFGQGTRLTVV.

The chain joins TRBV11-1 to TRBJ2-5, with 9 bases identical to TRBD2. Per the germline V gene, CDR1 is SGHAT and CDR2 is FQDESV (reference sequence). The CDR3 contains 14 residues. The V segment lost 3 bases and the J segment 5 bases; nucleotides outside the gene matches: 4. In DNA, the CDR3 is TGTGCCAGCAGCTTCGGACTAGCGAGTGAGACCCAGTACTTC. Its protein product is CASSFGLASETQYF.

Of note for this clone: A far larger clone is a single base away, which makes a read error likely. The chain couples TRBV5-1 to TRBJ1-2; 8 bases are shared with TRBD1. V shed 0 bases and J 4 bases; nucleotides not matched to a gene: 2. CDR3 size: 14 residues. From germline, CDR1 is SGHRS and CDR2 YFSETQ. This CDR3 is CASSLEGQAYGYTF. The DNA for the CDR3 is TGCGCCAGCAGCTTGGAGGGACAGGCCTATGGCTACACCTTC. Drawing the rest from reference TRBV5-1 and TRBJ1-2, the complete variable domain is KAGVTQTPRYLIKTRGQQVTLSCSPISGHRSVSWYQQTPGQGLQFLFEYFSETQRNKGNFPGRFSGRQFSNSRSEMNVSTLELGDSALYLCASSLEGQAYGYTFGSGTRLTVV.

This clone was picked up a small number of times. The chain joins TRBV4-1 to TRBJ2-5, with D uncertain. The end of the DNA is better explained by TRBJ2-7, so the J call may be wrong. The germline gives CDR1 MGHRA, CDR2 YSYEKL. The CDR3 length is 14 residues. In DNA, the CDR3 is TGCGCCAGCAGCCCCTTAGGTCGGTCTCGCGAGCAGTACTTC. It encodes CASSPLGRSREQYF.

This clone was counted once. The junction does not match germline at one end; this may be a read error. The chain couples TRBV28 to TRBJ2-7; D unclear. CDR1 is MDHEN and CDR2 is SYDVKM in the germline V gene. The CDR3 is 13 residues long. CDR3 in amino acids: CASSLLHEDGTDF. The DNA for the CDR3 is TGTGCCAGCAGTTTATTACATGAGGACGGTACGGACTTC.

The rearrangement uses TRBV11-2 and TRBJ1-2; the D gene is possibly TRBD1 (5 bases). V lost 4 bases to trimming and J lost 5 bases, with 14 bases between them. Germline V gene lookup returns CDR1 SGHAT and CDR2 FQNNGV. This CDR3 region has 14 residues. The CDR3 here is CASSSSGARYGYTF. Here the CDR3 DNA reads TGTGCCAGCAGCTCCTCCGGGGCCCGTTATGGCTACACCTTC.

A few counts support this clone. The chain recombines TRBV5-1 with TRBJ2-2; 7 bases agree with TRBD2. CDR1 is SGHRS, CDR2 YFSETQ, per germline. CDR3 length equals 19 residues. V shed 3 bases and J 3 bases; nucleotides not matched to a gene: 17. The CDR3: CASSSHPWGSGEYTGELFF. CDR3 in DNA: TGCGCCAGCAGCTCCCACCCCTGGGGCAGCGGGGAGTACACCGGGGAGCTGTTTTTT.

CDR3 protein: CASSPWTGGDGYTF. The CDR3 nucleotides read TGTGCCAGCTCCCCGTGGACAGGGGGGGATGGCTACACCTTC. The chain uses TRBV18 and TRBJ1-2; 10 nucleotides agree with TRBD1. The CDR3 covers 14 residues. V gave up 6 bases and J gave up 6 bases; unmatched junction bases: 7. The germline CDR1 and CDR2 sequences are KGHSH and LQKENI.

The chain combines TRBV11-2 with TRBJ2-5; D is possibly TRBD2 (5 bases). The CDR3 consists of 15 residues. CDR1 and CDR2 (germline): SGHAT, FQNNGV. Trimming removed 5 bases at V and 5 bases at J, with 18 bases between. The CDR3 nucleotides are TGTGCCAGCAGCCCCCGGAGCAACCGGAGGGAGACCCAGTACTTC. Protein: CASSPRSNRRETQYF.

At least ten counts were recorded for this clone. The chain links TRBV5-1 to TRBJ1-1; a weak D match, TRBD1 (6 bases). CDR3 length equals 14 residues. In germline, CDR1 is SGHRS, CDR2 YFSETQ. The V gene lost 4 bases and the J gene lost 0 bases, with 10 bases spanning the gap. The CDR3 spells CASSMGHLNTEAFF. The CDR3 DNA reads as TGCGCCAGCAGCATGGGACATCTGAACACTGAAGCTTTCTTT.

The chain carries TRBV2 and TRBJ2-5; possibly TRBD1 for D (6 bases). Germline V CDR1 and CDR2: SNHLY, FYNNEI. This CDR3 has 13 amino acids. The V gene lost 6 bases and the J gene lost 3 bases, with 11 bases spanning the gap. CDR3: CASRGHMKETQYF. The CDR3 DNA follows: TGTGCCAGCAGGGGACACATGAAAGAGACCCAGTACTTC.

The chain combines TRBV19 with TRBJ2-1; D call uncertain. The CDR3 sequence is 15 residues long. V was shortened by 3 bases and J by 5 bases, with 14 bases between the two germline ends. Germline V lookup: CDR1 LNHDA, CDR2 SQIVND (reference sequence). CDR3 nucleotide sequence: TGTGCCAGTAGTATTAGGGTGGGAACAAACAATGAGCAGTTCTTC. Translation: CASSIRVGTNNEQFF.

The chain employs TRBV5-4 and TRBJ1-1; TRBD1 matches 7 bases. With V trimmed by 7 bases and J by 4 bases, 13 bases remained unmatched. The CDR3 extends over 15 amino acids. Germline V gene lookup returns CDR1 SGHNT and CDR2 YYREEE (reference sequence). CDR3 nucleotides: TGTGCCAGCGGGTCCCCCTCTGAGGGGGCCACTGAAGCTTTCTTT. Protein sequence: CASGSPSEGATEAFF.

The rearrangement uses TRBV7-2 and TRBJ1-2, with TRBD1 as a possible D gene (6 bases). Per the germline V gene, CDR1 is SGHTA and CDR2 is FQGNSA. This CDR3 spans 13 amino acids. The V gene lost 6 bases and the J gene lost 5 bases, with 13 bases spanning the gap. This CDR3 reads CASSEDSGYGYTF. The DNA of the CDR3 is TGTGCCAGCAGTGAGGACAGTGGGTATGGCTACACCTTC.

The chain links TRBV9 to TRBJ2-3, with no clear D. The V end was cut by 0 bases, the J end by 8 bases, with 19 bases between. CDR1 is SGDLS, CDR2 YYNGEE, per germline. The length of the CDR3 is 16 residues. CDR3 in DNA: TGTGCCAGCAGCGTAGTTGGTACCGCGGAATTTGGTACGCAGTATTTT. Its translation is CASSVVGTAEFGTQYF.

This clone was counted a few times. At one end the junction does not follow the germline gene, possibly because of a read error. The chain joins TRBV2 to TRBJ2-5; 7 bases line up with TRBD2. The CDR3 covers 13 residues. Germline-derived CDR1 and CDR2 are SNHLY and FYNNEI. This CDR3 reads CASTGEGQKTQYF. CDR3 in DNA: TGTGCCAGCACGGGGGAGGGCCAAAAGACCCAGTACTTC.